This T cell receptor (beta chain) is from a study of shared clonotypes between healthy human individuals. Study background: Three plates were used per donor for CD4 naive, three for CD4 memory, two for CD8 naive and one for CD8 memory.

Overall study results and limits: Compared with clonotypes that all four donors shared, non-shared clonotypes had lower generation probabilities.

To note about this clone: Its antigen is unknown.

The table came from immunoSEQ multiplex PCR; TCRdb's copy has only in-frame clones and leaves some out. The sample includes 2 million to 3 million clones, over 85% of them seen just once. The sample comprised naive CD4+ T cells from PBMCs. Subset here: CD45RA+ positively selected. The sequence came from a man aged 18 to 30 in good health. Some clones in this sample may be carry-over from other donors' samples.

CDR3 loop: CASSPGHSIGQPQHF. The DNA of the CDR3 is TGTGCCAGCAGCCCGGGACACTCAATTGGGCAGCCCCAGCATTTT. V gene TRBV6-1 combines with J gene TRBJ1-5, with a tentative D call TRBD1 (6 bases). With 6 bases removed from V and 7 bases from J, the gap between germline ends came to 19 bases. In germline, CDR1 is MNHNS, CDR2 SASEGT. The CDR3 spans 15 residues.